Below, 8 T cell receptor beta chains from the same sample are listed, as sequenced in a study of blood T cell repertoires in COVID-19. This table comes from immunoSEQ multiplex PCR, and its TCRdb copy is limited to in-frame clones, with some not included. Seen here are around 370,000 clones, roughly 91% observed once, and the top ten hold more than 0.95%. The sample consisted of PBMCs or T cells enriched from blood (not recorded which). Source of these receptors: a woman aged 18-29 years who had recovered from COVID-19.

The J gene is TRBJ1-2, the V gene TRBV7-9; 10 bases fit TRBD1. CDR1 is SEHNR and CDR2 is FQNEAQ in the germline V gene (reference sequence). CDR3 length: 16 amino acids. Unmatched junction bases numbered 10, after V lost 2 bases and J lost 7 bases. CDR3 residues: CASSLTGTGEASGYTF. The CDR3 DNA sequence: TGTGCCAGCAGCTTAACCGGGACAGGGGAGGCGAGTGGCTACACCTTC.

The CDR3 spells CASSPSGGNQETQYF. In DNA, the CDR3 is TGTGCCAGCTCACCGAGCGGAGGGAACCAAGAGACCCAGTACTTC. The rearrangement links TRBV18 to TRBJ2-5; D possibly corresponds to TRBD2 (6 bases). CDR1 is KGHSH, CDR2 LQKENI, per germline. V lost 3 bases to trimming and J lost 0 bases, with 11 bases between them. CDR3 length: 15 amino acids.

The chain uses TRBV9 and TRBJ2-2, with TRBD1 as a possible D gene (5 bases). Trimming left V 0 bases short and J 7 bases short, with 13 bases between. The CDR3 totals 15 residues. Germline V CDR1 and CDR2: SGDLS, YYNGEE. Here the CDR3 DNA reads TGTGCCAGCAGCGTAGAATCAGGGTGGCTCGGGGAGCTGTTTTTT. Its translation is CASSVESGWLGELFF.

The chain is built from TRBV7-2 and TRBJ2-1; TRBD1 matches at 10 bases. V shed 4 bases, J shed 11 bases, and the junction held 5 bases outside the gene matches. The CDR3 consists of 13 residues. Per germline, CDR1 SGHTA and CDR2 FQGNSA. The CDR3: CASSSGDRGQQFF. The CDR3 DNA follows: TGTGCCAGCAGCTCGGGAGACAGGGGGCAGCAGTTCTTC.

The chain is built from TRBV7-9 and TRBJ1-5, with a possible D match to TRBD1 (6 bases). Germline CDR1 is SEHNR and CDR2 is FQNEAQ (reference sequence). The CDR3 consists of 13 residues. V lost 1 base, J lost 7 bases, and 8 bases lay in between. CDR3 in DNA: TGTGCCAGCAGCTTAGGGGGGGGCCAGCCCCAGCATTTT. Its translation is CASSLGGGQPQHF.

The rearrangement uses TRBV24-1 and TRBJ2-3, with TRBD2 matching over 8 bases. V was pared by 1 base and J by 5 bases, with 10 bases of the junction left unmatched. The CDR3 has 17 amino acids. Per germline, CDR1 KGHDR and CDR2 SFDVKD. CDR3 protein: CATSDFSGALGRDTQYF. In DNA form, the CDR3 reads TGTGCCACCAGTGATTTTAGCGGGGCTCTGGGGAGAGATACGCAGTATTTT.

This chain connects TRBV6-2 or TRBV6-3 to TRBJ2-1, with 8 bases matching TRBD2. This CDR3 has 16 amino acids. Trimming removed 5 bases from V and 8 bases from J; junction bases left unmatched: 14. Per germline, CDR1 MNHEY and CDR2 SVGEGT. The CDR3 nucleotides are TGTGCCAGCAGTCCGGGACTAGAAGGGCTTAGGGATGAGCAGTTCTTC. Translating it yields CASSPGLEGLRDEQFF.

The chain has TRBV7-2 and TRBJ2-2; D is ambiguous. The CDR3 has 15 amino acids. V was pared by 3 bases and J by 6 bases, with 14 bases between. The germline gives CDR1 SGHTA, CDR2 FQGNSA. CDR3 loop: CASSLRPMRSGELFF. Written as DNA, the CDR3 is TGTGCCAGCAGCTTGAGACCTATGAGGTCCGGGGAGCTGTTTTTT.